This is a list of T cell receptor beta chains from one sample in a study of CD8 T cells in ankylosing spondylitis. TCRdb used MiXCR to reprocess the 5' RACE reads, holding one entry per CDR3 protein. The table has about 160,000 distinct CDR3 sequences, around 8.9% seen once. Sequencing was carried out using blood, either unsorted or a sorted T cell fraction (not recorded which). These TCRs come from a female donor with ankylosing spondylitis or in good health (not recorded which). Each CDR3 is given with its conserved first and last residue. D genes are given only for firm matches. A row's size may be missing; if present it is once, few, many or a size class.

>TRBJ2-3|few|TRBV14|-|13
TGTGCCAGCAGCCAAGGAATGGCAGATACGCAGTATTTT
CASSQGMADTQYF
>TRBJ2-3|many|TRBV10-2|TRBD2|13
TGCGCCAGCAGAAGCGGGAGGTCTGATACGCAGTATTTT
CASRSGRSDTQYF
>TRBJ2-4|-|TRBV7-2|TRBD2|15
TGTGCCAGCAGCCTCGGGACTAGCGGAGGGGGCATTCAGTACTTC
CASSLGTSGGGIQYF
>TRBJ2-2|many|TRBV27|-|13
TGTGCCAGCAGGATCGGGGCCGGCGGGGAGCTGTTTTTT
CASRIGAGGELFF
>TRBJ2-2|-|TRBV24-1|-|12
TGTGCCACCAGTGCCGTCACCGGGGAGCTGTTTTTT
CATSAVTGELFF
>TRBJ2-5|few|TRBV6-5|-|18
TGTGCCAGCAGTTACTTACCTTTAGGTCCGGAATCTCAAGAGACCCAGTACTTC
CASSYLPLGPESQETQYF
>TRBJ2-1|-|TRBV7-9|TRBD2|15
TGTGCCAGCCCCGGGAGGGGGAGCTCCTACAATGAGCAGTTCTTC
CASPGRGSSYNEQFF
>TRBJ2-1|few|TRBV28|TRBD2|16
TGTGCCAGCGGGGAGCATGCGGGAGAGCCCTACAATGAGCAGTTCTTC
CASGEHAGEPYNEQFF
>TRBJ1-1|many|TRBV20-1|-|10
TGCAGTGCTAAGTACACTGAAGCTTTCTTT
CSAKYTEAFF
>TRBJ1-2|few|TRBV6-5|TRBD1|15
TGTGCCAGCAGTTACTCCTCGGGACAGGGGGCTGGCTACACCTTC
CASSYSSGQGAGYTF
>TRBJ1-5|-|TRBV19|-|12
TGTGCCAGTAGTGTGGGCGGTCAGCCCCAGCATTTT
CASSVGGQPQHF
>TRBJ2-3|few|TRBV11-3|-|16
TGTGCCAGCAGCTCCTTCCGGCGCCGAAGCACAGATACGCAGTATTTT
CASSSFRRRSTDTQYF
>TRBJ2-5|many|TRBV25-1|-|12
TGTGCCAGCAGTGCTACGGGAAAGACCCAGTACTTC
CASSATGKTQYF
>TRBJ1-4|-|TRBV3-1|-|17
TGTGCCAGCAGTCAACGCAACATGGGCACCCCTGAGGGAAAACTGTTTTTT
CASSQRNMGTPEGKLFF
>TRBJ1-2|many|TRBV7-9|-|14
TGTGCCAGCAGCCTGAGGACAGCTGACTATGGCTACACCTTC
CASSLRTADYGYTF
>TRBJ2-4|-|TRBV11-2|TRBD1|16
TGTGCCAGCAGCTTCGGACAGGGGTCAACCAAAAACATTCAGTACTTC
CASSFGQGSTKNIQYF
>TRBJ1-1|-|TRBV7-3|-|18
TGTGCCAGCAGCTTAAGGGTGTTGGGGGACACTATGAACACTGAAGCTTTCTTT
CASSLRVLGDTMNTEAFF
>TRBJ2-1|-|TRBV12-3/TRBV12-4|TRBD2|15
TGTGCCAGCAGTTTAGTAGGACTAGACTACAATGAGCAGTTCTTC
CASSLVGLDYNEQFF
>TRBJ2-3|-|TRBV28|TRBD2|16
TGTGCCAGCAGTTTTCTAGCGGGAGTTGGGGGGGATACGCAGTATTTT
CASSFLAGVGGDTQYF
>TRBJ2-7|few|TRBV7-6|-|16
TGTGCCAGCAGCTTAGCCGGGGTAGGTTCACTCTACGAGCAGTACTTC
CASSLAGVGSLYEQYF
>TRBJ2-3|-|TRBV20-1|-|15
TGCAGTGCTAGTAACGAACTATCCTTTTGGGATACGCAGTATTTT
CSASNELSFWDTQYF
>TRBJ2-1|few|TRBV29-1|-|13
TGCAGCGTTGAATACGGGTCCTACAATGAGCAGTTCTTC
CSVEYGSYNEQFF
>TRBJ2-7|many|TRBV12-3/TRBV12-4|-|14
TGTGCCAGCAGTCAAGCAGGGACAACCTACGAGCAGTACTTC
CASSQAGTTYEQYF
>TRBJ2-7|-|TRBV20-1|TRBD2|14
TGCAGTGCCCTTGGACTAGCGGGAGGGTACGAGCAGTACTTC
CSALGLAGGYEQYF
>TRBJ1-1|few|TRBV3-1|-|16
TGTGCCAGCAGCCATGGGCCTATCGGGTGGGACACTGAAGCTTTCTTT
CASSHGPIGWDTEAFF
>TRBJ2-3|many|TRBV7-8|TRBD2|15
TGTGCCAGCAGTTACACTAGCGGGAGACCAGATACGCAGTATTTT
CASSYTSGRPDTQYF
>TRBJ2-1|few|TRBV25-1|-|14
TGTGCCAGCAGTGAACTAGCAAAAGTGGATGAGCAGTTCTTC
CASSELAKVDEQFF
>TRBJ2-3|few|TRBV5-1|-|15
TGCGCCAGCAGCTTTTCCCTCAGGGACACAGATACGCAGTATTTT
CASSFSLRDTDTQYF
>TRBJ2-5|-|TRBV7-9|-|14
TGTGCCAGCAGCTCCTCAGGGCTCCAAGAGACCCAGTACTTC
CASSSSGLQETQYF
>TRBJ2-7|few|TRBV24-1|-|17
TGTGCCACCAGTGCCGACGGCGAGGACTCCGCCTTCTACGAGCAGTACTTC
CATSADGEDSAFYEQYF
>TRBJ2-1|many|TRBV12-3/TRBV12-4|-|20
TGTGCCAGCAGTTTTGGTTGGGACAGGTTTAGGGGGAGGGCTGACAATGAGCAGTTCTTC
CASSFGWDRFRGRADNEQFF
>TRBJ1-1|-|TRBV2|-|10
TGTGCCAGCTACGTTGGTGGCGCTTTCTTT
CASYVGGAFF
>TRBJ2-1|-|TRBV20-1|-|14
TGCAGTGCTTTCTTCCAGACTAGTACTAATGAGCAGTTCTTC
CSAFFQTSTNEQFF
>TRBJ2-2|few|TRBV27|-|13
TGTGCCAGCAGTTTAAATACCCCCGGGGAGCTGTTTTTT
CASSLNTPGELFF
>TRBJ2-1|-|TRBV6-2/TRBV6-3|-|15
TGTGCCAGCAGTTACGTATCGCCTTTGCACAATGAGCAGTTCTTC
CASSYVSPLHNEQFF
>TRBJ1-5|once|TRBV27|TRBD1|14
TGTGCCAGCAGTTTCGGACAGGCGGGTCAGCCCCAGCATTTT
CASSFGQAGQPQHF
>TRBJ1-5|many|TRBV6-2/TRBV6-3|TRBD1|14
TGTGCCAGCAGTTACGGGACAGGCAATCAGCCCCAGCATTTT
CASSYGTGNQPQHF
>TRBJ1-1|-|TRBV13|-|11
TGTGCCAGCAGCTTAAGGACTGAAGCTTTCTTT
CASSLRTEAFF
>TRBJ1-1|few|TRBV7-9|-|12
TGTGCCAGCAGCTTAGCGGTAAGAGAAGCTTTCTTT
CASSLAVREAFF
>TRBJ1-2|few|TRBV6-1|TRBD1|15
TGTGCCAGCAAGCGGCAGGACAGGGATAACTATGGCTACACCTTC
CASKRQDRDNYGYTF